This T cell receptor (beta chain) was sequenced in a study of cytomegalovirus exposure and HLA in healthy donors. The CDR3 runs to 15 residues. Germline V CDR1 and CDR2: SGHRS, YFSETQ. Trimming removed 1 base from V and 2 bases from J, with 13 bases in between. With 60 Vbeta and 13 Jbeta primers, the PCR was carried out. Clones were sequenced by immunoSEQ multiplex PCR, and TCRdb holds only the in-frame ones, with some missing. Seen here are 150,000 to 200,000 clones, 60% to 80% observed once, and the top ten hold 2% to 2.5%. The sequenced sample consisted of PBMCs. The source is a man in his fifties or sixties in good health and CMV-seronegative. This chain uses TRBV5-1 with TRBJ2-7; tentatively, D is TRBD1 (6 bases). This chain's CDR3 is CASSLRAGETYEQYF. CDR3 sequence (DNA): TGCGCCAGCAGCTTGAGAGCAGGGGAGACCTACGAGCAGTACTTC.